The 28 T cell receptor beta chains listed next were all sequenced from one sample in a study of T-cell memory formation after mild COVID-19. TCRdb re-analysed the 5' RACE reads in MiXCR, keeping a single row per CDR3 protein. The sample includes 450,000 to 650,000 distinct CDR3 sequences, roughly 20% seen only once; the top ten take roughly an eighth. The sample was PBMCs or a T cell subset sorted from them (not recorded which). The receptors originated from an adult woman who had mild COVID-19 (a few samples of this study predate the infection). Cell type and time point are not known.

The chain is built from TRBV24-1 and TRBJ2-1; perhaps D is TRBD1 or TRBD2 (5 bases each). CDR1 is KGHDR, CDR2 SFDVKD, per germline. CDR3 length: 15 amino acids. V lost 5 bases and J lost 0, with 10 bases in between. CDR3 coding DNA: TGTGCCACCAGTGGAGAGGGGAGCTCCTACAATGAGCAGTTCTTC. Translated, it gives CATSGEGSSYNEQFF.

This rearrangement joins TRBV29-1 to TRBJ2-6, with a possible D match to TRBD1 (6 bases). Germline values: CDR1 SQVTM, CDR2 ANQGSEA. V shed 0 bases and J shed 1 base, with 16 bases lying between them. The length of the CDR3 is 18 residues. The CDR3 region has the DNA TGCAGCGTTGAAGATGAAGGGACAAGTCATTCTGGGGCCAACGTCCTGACTTTC. This sequence encodes CSVEDEGTSHSGANVLTF.

This clonotype was observed a handful of times. V is TRBV7-9 and J is TRBJ1-6; weak D call: TRBD1 (5 bases). The germline gives CDR1 SEHNR, CDR2 FQNEAQ (reference sequence). The V end lost 1 base, the J end lost 6 bases, and 13 bases lay between the germline ends. This CDR3 contains 16 residues. CDR3 sequence reads: CASSLDFGAGNSPLHF. Written as DNA, the CDR3 is TGTGCCAGCAGCTTAGATTTCGGGGCTGGTAATTCACCCCTCCACTTT.

This clonotype was observed a handful of times. The chain links TRBV12-3 or TRBV12-4 to TRBJ2-7; D is possibly TRBD2 (5 bases). The germline V and J ends were trimmed by 5 bases and 6 bases, with 23 bases remaining between them. The CDR3 is 16 residues long. Here the CDR3 DNA reads TGTGCCAGCAGTCCCATTCGGGGTGGTAATCCTGGCGAGCAGTACTTC. This encodes CASSPIRGGNPGEQYF.

A few counts support this clonotype. The genes are TRBV2 and TRBJ2-7; D unclear. Germline V gives CDR1 SNHLY, CDR2 FYNNEI. V was pared by 4 bases and J by 3 bases, with 10 bases between. The CDR3 sequence is 13 residues long. CDR3 sequence reads: CASSVRPNYEQYF. In nucleotides, the CDR3 is TGTGCCAGCAGTGTAAGGCCGAACTACGAGCAGTACTTC.

The chain links TRBV18 to TRBJ2-1, with 10 nucleotides matching TRBD2. The ends lost 1 base at V and 7 bases at J; junction bases unmatched: 7. This CDR3 has 16 residues. Germline values: CDR1 KGHSH, CDR2 LQKENI. CDR3 protein: CASSPLPSGSRNEQFF. The CDR3 region has the DNA TGTGCCAGCTCACCACTCCCTAGCGGGAGTAGAAATGAGCAGTTCTTC.

This clonotype appeared a few times. The chain couples TRBV24-1 to TRBJ1-5, with 8 bases identical to TRBD1. CDR3 length equals 15 residues. Germline V gives CDR1 KGHDR, CDR2 SFDVKD. Unmatched junction bases numbered 8, after V lost 11 bases and J lost 0 bases. This CDR3 reads CARPTGDHSNQPQHF. The CDR3 nucleotides are TGTGCCAGGCCGACAGGGGACCATAGCAATCAGCCCCAGCATTTT.

The chain has TRBV6-2 or TRBV6-3 and TRBJ2-1; D may be TRBD2 (5 bases). The germline V gene has CDR1 MNHEY and CDR2 SVGEGT. V lost 2 bases and J lost 4, with 15 bases in between. The CDR3 has 16 residues. The CDR3 bases are TGTGCCAGCAGTTACGAGGGCCTTCCCCCTTACAATGAGCAGTTCTTC. Translation gives CASSYEGLPPYNEQFF.

This clonotype was observed a handful of times. V is TRBV28 and J is TRBJ1-2, with D unresolved. Germline lookup yields CDR1 MDHEN and CDR2 SYDVKM. The CDR3 runs 12 residues. The V and J ends lost 4 bases and 4 bases respectively, with 7 bases between them. CDR3 in DNA: TGTGCCAGCAGTTGGGCAGCCTATGGCTACACCTTC. Translated, it gives CASSWAAYGYTF.

This clonotype was counted only a few times. This sequence joins TRBV7-9 and TRBJ2-5; 14 bases fit TRBD2. CDR1 is SEHNR, CDR2 FQNEAQ, per germline (reference sequence). The CDR3 sequence is 17 residues long. After removal of 4 bases from V and 2 bases from J, the junction contained 6 bases not matched to a gene. In DNA form, the CDR3 reads TGTGCCAGCAGCTCGGGACTAGCGGGAGTAAGGCAAGAGACCCAGTACTTC. Translating gives CASSSGLAGVRQETQYF.

This chain uses TRBV7-3 with TRBJ2-3; 7 positions agree with TRBD2. Germline V gene data show CDR1 as SGHTA and CDR2 as FQGTGA. The CDR3 sequence is 20 residues long. After removal of 1 base from V and 2 bases from J, the junction contained 18 bases not matched to a gene. CDR3 nucleotide sequence: TGTGCCAGCAGCTTAAACTCCGGGGACTACGGCTACGGGAACACAGATACGCAGTATTTT. Residues: CASSLNSGDYGYGNTDTQYF.

This rearrangement joins TRBV13 to TRBJ2-3; 8 nucleotides agree with TRBD1. Trimming cost V 2 bases and J 3 bases; bases outside gene matches: 10. The CDR3 loop spans 17 amino acids. The V gene's germline CDR1 is PRHDT and CDR2 FYEKMQ (reference sequence). The CDR3 nucleotides are TGTGCCAGCAGCTTACAGGGGGCGGACCCGGGTACAGATACGCAGTATTTT. It codes for CASSLQGADPGTDTQYF.

This clonotype was seen only a few times. The CDR3 nucleotides are TGTGCCAGCAGCCGAGGGGACACTGAAGCTTTCTTT. Protein product: CASSRGDTEAFF. The chain is built from TRBV7-3 and TRBJ1-1, with D maybe TRBD1 (5 bases). The CDR3 extends over 12 amino acids. Germline V gives CDR1 SGHTA, CDR2 FQGTGA. V was shortened by 5 bases and J by 3 bases, with 7 bases between the two germline ends.

This clonotype was seen many times. The rearrangement links TRBV5-1 to TRBJ2-2; a possible D gene is TRBD2 (6 bases). Trimming cost V 4 bases and J 7 bases, with 11 bases left between them. The CDR3 length is 13 residues. CDR1 and CDR2 from the germline V gene are SGHRS and YFSETQ. The CDR3 loop reads CASSGGAGGELFF. In nucleotides, the CDR3 is TGCGCCAGCAGCGGCGGGGCCGGCGGGGAGCTGTTTTTT.

This clonotype was detected ten times or more. CDR3 nucleotide sequence: TGTGCCAGCTCACCAGCCAGCTACAATGAGCAGTTCTTC. Translation gives CASSPASYNEQFF. This chain links TRBV18 with TRBJ2-1; no firm D call. Germline V gene lookup returns CDR1 KGHSH and CDR2 LQKENI. This CDR3 is built from 13 residues. Trimming removed 2 bases from V and 3 bases from J, with 5 bases in between. The whole variable domain, filled in from reference TRBV18 and TRBJ2-1, reads NAGVMQNPRHLVRRRGQEARLRCSPMKGHSHVYWYRQLPEEGLKFMVYLQKENIIDESGMPKERFSAEFPKEGPSILRIQQVVRGDSAAYFCASSPASYNEQFFGPGTRLTVL.

The sample holds a few counts of this clonotype. This chain uses TRBV7-9 with TRBJ2-7, with 8 bases aligning to TRBD1. From germline, CDR1 is SEHNR and CDR2 FQNEAQ (reference sequence). CDR3 length equals 16 residues. V dropped 6 bases and J dropped 0; count of bases not matched to a gene: 10. CDR3 DNA: TGTGCCAGCAGTCAAAGTGCGGGACAGGTCTCCTACGAGCAGTACTTC. It yields the protein CASSQSAGQVSYEQYF.

This clonotype was detected a few times. The rearrangement links TRBV20-1 to TRBJ2-7; TRBD2 might be the D (5 bases). The CDR3 length is 11 residues. Germline CDR1 is DFQATT and CDR2 is SNEGSKA (reference sequence). V lost 5 bases and J 2 bases, leaving 7 bases between the germline ends. For the CDR3, the DNA is TGCAGTGCTGCGGGTACCTACGAGCAGTACTTC. Its protein is CSAAGTYEQYF.

This clonotype was counted many times. The V gene is TRBV15, the J gene TRBJ2-1; 7 bases are shared with TRBD2. CDR1 and CDR2 from the germline V gene are LNHNV and YYDKDF (reference sequence). V was clipped by 0 bases and J by 2 bases; unmatched bases: 7. The length of the CDR3 is 17 residues. CDR3 in amino acids: CATSRDRSLAAYNEQFF. The CDR3 coding sequence is TGTGCCACCAGCAGAGATCGGTCCCTAGCGGCCTACAATGAGCAGTTCTTC.

This clonotype appeared once. The rearrangement joins TRBV7-2 to TRBJ1-5, with TRBD1 identical over 7 bases. This CDR3 contains 15 residues. Trimming took 5 bases from V and 4 from J; bases not matched to a gene: 8. Per the germline V gene, CDR1 is SGHTA and CDR2 is FQGNSA. CDR3 bases: TGTGCCAGCAGCAGGGGGGACAGTAGAAATCAGCCCCAGCATTTT. Translated: CASSRGDSRNQPQHF.

This clonotype was recorded a few times. This chain's CDR3 is CALGGSGGLETQYF. In nucleotides, the CDR3 is TGTGCCCTGGGGGGTAGCGGGGGTCTTGAGACCCAGTACTTC. J is TRBJ2-5 and V is TRBV7-2; TRBD2 aligns across 9 bases. The V gene end was trimmed by 11 bases and the J gene end by 5 bases; junction bases not matched to a gene: 12. The CDR3 loop spans 14 amino acids. Looked up from germline, CDR1 is SGHTA and CDR2 is FQGNSA.

In its sample, this clonotype was seen a few times. The CDR3 loop is CSGSGGPGTQYF. The CDR3 DNA is TGCAGTGGGAGCGGGGGGCCGGGTACGCAGTATTTT. This rearrangement joins TRBV20-1 to TRBJ2-3, with TRBD2 matching over 9 bases. The CDR3 loop spans 12 amino acids. In germline, CDR1 is DFQATT, CDR2 SNEGSKA (reference sequence). The junction had 7 bases not matched to a gene; V was cut back by 7 bases and J by 8 bases.

The rearrangement links TRBV12-3 or TRBV12-4 to TRBJ2-3; D possibly corresponds to TRBD2 (7 bases). The CDR3 covers 16 residues. V lost 5 bases to trimming and J lost 2 bases, with 17 bases between them. The chain's CDR3 is CASSRLGRGTTDTQYF. CDR3 coding DNA: TGTGCCAGCAGTCGTCTTGGGAGGGGGACCACAGATACGCAGTATTTT.

The table lists this clonotype with a few counts. The chain has TRBV29-1 and TRBJ2-3; D possibly corresponds to TRBD1 (6 bases). The V end was cut by 4 bases, the J end by 3 bases, with 14 bases between. CDR3 size: 14 residues. In germline, CDR1 is SQVTM, CDR2 ANQGSEA. As DNA, the CDR3 is TGCAGCGTTGGCGACAGGAGAGGGACAGATACGCAGTATTTT. Amino acids: CSVGDRRGTDTQYF.

V and J are TRBV12-3 or TRBV12-4 and TRBJ2-7; 8 positions match TRBD2. The CDR3 length is 15 residues. After removal of 1 base from V and 3 bases from J, the junction contained 5 bases not matched to a gene. CDR3 DNA sequence: TGTGCCAGCAGTTTAGGAGCGGGGGCCTTCTACGAGCAGTACTTC. Amino acids: CASSLGAGAFYEQYF.

The J gene is TRBJ1-6, the V gene TRBV7-6, with TRBD1 matching over 7 bases. The J segment lost 7 bases and the V segment lost 3 bases, leaving 6 bases of the junction unmatched. CDR3 length equals 15 residues. Germline CDR1 and CDR2: SGHVS and FNYEAQ. The CDR3 DNA follows: TGTGCCAGCAGCTTGTCAGGGGGACTAAATTCACCCCTCCACTTT. Translation gives CASSLSGGLNSPLHF.

The chain combines TRBV2 with TRBJ2-5; D assignment may be TRBD1 or TRBD2 (5 bases each). Trimming stripped 0 bases from V and 1 base from J, with 12 bases between. Per the germline V gene, CDR1 is SNHLY and CDR2 is FYNNEI. This CDR3 has 16 amino acids. The CDR3: CASSEAEPGPQETQYF. The DNA of the CDR3 is TGTGCCAGCAGTGAAGCCGAACCGGGACCCCAAGAGACCCAGTACTTC.

This clonotype was recorded many times. The V and J genes are TRBV6-6 and TRBJ2-1; D possibly corresponds to TRBD2 (6 bases). CDR3 length: 16 amino acids. V was trimmed by 6 bases and J by 5 bases, leaving 20 bases between them. Germline assignment: CDR1 MNHNY and CDR2 SVGAGI (reference sequence). The CDR3 reads CASRKSGTSIHNEQFF. The CDR3 nucleotides are TGTGCCAGCAGAAAATCCGGGACTTCCATTCACAATGAGCAGTTCTTC.

The gene calls are TRBV20-1 and TRBJ1-2; TRBD1 might be the D (6 bases). The germline CDR1 and CDR2 sequences are DFQATT and SNEGSKA (reference sequence). The V and J ends lost 6 bases and 4 bases respectively, with 21 bases between them. This CDR3 is built from 15 residues. The CDR3 coding sequence is TGCAGTGCCAGTGGGGGGCCGTTGATGGGCTATGGCTACACCTTC. This sequence encodes CSASGGPLMGYGYTF.